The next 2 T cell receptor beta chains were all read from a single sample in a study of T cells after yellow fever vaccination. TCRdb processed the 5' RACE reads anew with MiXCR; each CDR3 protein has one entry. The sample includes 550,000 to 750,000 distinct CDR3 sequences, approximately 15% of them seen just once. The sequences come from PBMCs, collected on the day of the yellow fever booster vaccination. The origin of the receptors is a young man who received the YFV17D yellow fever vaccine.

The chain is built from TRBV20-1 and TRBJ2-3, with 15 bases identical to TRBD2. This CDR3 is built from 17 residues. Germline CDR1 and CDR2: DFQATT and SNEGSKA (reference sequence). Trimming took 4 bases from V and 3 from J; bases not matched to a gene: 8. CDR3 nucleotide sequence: TGCAGTGCTAATCCGGGACTAGCGGGAGGAACTACAGATACGCAGTATTTT. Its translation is CSANPGLAGGTTDTQYF.

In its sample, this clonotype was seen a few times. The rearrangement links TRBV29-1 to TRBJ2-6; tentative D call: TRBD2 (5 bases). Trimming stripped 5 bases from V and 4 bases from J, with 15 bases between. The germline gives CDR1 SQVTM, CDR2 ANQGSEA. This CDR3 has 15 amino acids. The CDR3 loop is CSVSRISGGANVLTF. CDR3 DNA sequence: TGCAGCGTTTCCAGGATCTCGGGGGGGGCCAACGTCCTGACTTTC.